Reported below is one T cell receptor beta chain. The clone's antigen remains unknown. No qualities accompany the bases; no much larger clone lies one base away. This sample is part of a study of shared T cell receptors in the human thymus (dated by TCRdb to the early 2020s). Background on the whole study: The study examined how the human thymus generates shared, self-reactive T-cell receptor alpha chains.

The CDR3 holds 13 amino acids from the cysteine to the phenylalanine. Only the CDR3 part of the read is kept: 39 bases, read in frame from the first base. Via the germline V gene (reference sequence), CDR1 is PRHDT and CDR2 FYEKMQ. Relative to germline, V is missing 6 bases and J is missing 3 bases, with 1 base of the junction outside any gene match. Libraries came from the immunoSEQ multiplex PCR assay. The immuneACCESS repertoire file appears here via TCRdb, limited to in-frame rearrangements. These files lack a portion of the clones; in checked studies, under half of the deficit traces to unresolved V genes, and the cause of the others is not known. The sample records 650,000 to 950,000 clones, roughly 85% of which are singletons. Around 0.01% of the sample belongs to the ten largest clones. Separately, the same data were catalogued under a study of human thymus T cells. The second study's paper adds: Donors were immunologically healthy infants undergoing open corrective cardiac surgery for congenital heart defects in Finland. The thymus tissue came from surgical resects taken out during corrective cardiac surgery. Usage of V and J gene segments appeared to be biased in both the thymic and the peripheral blood repertoires. Highly overlapping thymic TCR repertoires among unrelated individuals were reported in the related research. The study described the TCR alpha and beta repertoires in roughly 8 infant thymus samples and a handful of matching peripheral blood samples. The cohort included more than 5 male and a couple of female infants, with donor ages spanning 7 to 244 days. After being mechanically released from the tissue, thymocytes were kept at -70 degrees C in pellets of about 10-33 million cells. Genomic DNA was extracted from frozen cell pellets with a QIAsymphony instrument. The immunoSEQ multiplex PCR assay was used to amplify the TCRB and TCRAD loci from a standardized amount of quality-controlled genomic DNA. The amplicons covered the V(D)J region and were long enough to include the CDR3 and to identify the V and J genes. Through the commercial immunoSEQ service, the amplicons were sequenced on an Illumina platform. Corrections for primer bias and sequencing errors followed previously described methods, while TCRAD and TCRB definitions were based on the IMGT database. immunoSEQ Analyzer 3.0 and VDJTools were used for repertoire analysis, which covered basic statistics, V/J segment usage, diversity estimates, rarefaction and pairwise overlap. Diversity was estimated using the Chao1, ChaoE, Efron-Thisted, Shannon and inverse Simpson indices, and was also estimated on datasets down-sampled to the size of the smallest sample. For repertoire overlap, CDR3 nucleotide sequence, V gene and J gene had to match strictly, and clustering was done by Jaccard-based multidimensional scaling. On average, roughly 810,000 unique TCRB clonotypes were obtained from thymus samples, compared with approximately 84,000 from blood samples.

The TCR was taken from a girl under three years old with a congenital heart defect. Donor details come from another sample of the same person, matched by shared clones. The sample comprised thymocytes. The rearranged chain carries TRBV13 and TRBJ2-2, and 7 junction bases match TRBD1. The DNA sequence reads TGTGCCAGCAGTGACAGGGACACCGGGGAGCTGTTTTTT. Translated, this gives CASSDRDTGELFF.